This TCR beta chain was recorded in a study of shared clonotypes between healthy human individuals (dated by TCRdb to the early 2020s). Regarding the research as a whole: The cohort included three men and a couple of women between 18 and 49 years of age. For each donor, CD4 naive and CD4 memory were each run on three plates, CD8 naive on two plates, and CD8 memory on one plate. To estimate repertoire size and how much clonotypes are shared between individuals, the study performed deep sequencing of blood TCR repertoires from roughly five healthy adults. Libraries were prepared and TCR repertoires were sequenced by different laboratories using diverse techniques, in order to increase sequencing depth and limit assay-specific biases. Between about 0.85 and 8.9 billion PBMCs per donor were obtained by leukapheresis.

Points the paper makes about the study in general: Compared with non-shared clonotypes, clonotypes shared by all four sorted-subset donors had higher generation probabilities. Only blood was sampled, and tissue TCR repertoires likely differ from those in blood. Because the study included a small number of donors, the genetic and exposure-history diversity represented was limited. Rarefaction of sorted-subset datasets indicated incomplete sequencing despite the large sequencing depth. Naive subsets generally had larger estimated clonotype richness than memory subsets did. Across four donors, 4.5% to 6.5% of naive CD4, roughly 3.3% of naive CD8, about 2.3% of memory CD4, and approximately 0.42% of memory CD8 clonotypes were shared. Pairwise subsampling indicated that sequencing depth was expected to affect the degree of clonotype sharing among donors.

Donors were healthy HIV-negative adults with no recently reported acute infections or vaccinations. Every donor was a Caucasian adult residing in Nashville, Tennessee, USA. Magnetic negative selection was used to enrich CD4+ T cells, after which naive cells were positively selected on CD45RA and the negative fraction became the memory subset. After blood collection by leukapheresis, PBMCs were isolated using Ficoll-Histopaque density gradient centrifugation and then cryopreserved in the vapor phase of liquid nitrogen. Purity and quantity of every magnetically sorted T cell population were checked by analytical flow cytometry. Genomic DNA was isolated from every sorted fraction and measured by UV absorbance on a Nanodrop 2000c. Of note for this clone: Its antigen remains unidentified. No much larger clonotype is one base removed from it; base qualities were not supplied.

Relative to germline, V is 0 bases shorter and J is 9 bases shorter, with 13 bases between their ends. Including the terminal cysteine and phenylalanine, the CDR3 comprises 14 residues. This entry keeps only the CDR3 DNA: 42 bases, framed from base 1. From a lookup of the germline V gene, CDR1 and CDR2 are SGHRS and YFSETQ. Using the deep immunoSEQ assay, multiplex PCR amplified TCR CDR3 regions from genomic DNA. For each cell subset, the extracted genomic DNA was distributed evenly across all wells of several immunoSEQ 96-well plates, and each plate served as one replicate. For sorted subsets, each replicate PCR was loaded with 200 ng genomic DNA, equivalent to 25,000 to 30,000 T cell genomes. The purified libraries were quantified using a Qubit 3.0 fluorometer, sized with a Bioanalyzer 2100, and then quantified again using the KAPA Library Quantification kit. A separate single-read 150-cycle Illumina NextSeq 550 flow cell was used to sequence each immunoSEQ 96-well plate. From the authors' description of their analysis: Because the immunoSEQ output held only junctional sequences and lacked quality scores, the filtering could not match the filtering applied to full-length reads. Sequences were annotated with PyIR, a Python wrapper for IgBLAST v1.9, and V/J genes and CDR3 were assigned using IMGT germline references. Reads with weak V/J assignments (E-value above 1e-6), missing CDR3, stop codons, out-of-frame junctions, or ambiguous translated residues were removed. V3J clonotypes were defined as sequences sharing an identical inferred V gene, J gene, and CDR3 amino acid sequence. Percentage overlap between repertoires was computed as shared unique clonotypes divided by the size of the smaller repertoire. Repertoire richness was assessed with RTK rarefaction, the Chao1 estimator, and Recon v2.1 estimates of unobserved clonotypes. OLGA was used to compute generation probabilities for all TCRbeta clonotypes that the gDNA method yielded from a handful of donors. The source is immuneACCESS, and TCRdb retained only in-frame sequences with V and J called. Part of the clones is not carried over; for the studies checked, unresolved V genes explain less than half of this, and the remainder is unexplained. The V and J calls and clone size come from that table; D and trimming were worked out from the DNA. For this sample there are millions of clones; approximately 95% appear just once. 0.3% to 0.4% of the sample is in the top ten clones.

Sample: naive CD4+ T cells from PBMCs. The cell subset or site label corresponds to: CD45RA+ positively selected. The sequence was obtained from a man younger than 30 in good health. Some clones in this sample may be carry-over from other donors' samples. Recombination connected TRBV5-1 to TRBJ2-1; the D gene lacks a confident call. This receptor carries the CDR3 CASSLAPAYGEQFF. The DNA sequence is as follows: TGCGCCAGCAGCTTGGCCCCCGCTTACGGTGAGCAGTTCTTC.